This is a list of T cell receptor beta chains from one sample in a study of post-analysis software for immune sequencing data. In TCRdb, the PCR reads were re-called with MiXCR into one record per CDR3 protein. The sample shows 820,000 or so distinct CDR3 sequences, around 50% of them seen only once. The sequencing sample was made of blood. Receptors originate from a girl between 10 and 17 years old with multiple sclerosis. CDR3s include the opening cysteine and the closing phenylalanine or tryptophan. A D gene is named only where the DNA matches it firmly. Clone size, where shown, is once, few, many, or a class for clones that have expanded.

TRBD1	TRBV7-9	.	TRBJ2-1	TGTGCCAGCAGCCCCGCCAGGGACAGGTTCTACAATGAGCAGTTCTTC	CASSPARDRFYNEQFF
.	TRBV5-1	.	TRBJ2-7	TGCGCCAGCAGCTTGTCCCCTTTGGGACACCTCCTCTACGAGCAGTACTTC	CASSLSPLGHLLYEQYF
.	TRBV20-1	.	TRBJ1-2	TGCAGTGCTACCCTCAGCCAGAACTATGGCTACACCTTC	CSATLSQNYGYTF
.	TRBV3-1	.	TRBJ2-1	TGTGCCAGCGGGCTGGGAGCCTACAATGAGCAGTTCTTC	CASGLGAYNEQFF
.	TRBV18	.	TRBJ2-7	TGTGCCAGCTCAGCCGGGGGGCTTTTCTCCTACGAGCAGTACTTC	CASSAGGLFSYEQYF
.	TRBV29-1	.	TRBJ2-1	TGCAGCGTTGAGAAGGGCTATGAGCAGTTCTTC	CSVEKGYEQFF
TRBD2	TRBV7-3	.	TRBJ2-1	TGTGCCAGCAGCTTAAAAGCGGGGACGTCCTACAATGAGCAGTTCTTC	CASSLKAGTSYNEQFF
TRBD2	TRBV29-1	.	TRBJ2-1	TGCAGCGTCGACGGGACTAGCGTCTACAATGAGCAGTTCTTC	CSVDGTSVYNEQFF
.	TRBV12-3/TRBV12-4	.	TRBJ2-7	TGTGCCAGCAGTTTGGCGGGACAGCGAATCTACGAGCAGTACTTC	CASSLAGQRIYEQYF
.	TRBV7-7	few	TRBJ2-3	TGTGCCAGCAGCTCCAACAGGGTAGATACGCAGTATTTT	CASSSNRVDTQYF
.	TRBV11-2	.	TRBJ2-6	TGTGCCAGCAGCTTAGTGGCCGTCGGGGCCAACGTCCTGACTTTC	CASSLVAVGANVLTF
.	TRBV20-1	.	TRBJ2-1	TGCAGTGCAACGGACTATAGACGGGGCAATGAGCAGTTCTTC	CSATDYRRGNEQFF
.	TRBV20-1	.	TRBJ2-3	TGCAGTGCTACCGTTCTTACCTTCACAGATACGCAGTATTTT	CSATVLTFTDTQYF
.	TRBV10-3	.	TRBJ2-5	TGTGCCATCAGTGAGACACGCAATGAGCAGTACTTC	CAISETRNEQYF
TRBD1	TRBV10-3	.	TRBJ2-7	TGTGCCATCAGTGGCCGGGACAGGGTCTACGAGCAGTACTTC	CAISGRDRVYEQYF
.	TRBV12-3/TRBV12-4	few	TRBJ2-5	TGTGCCAGCAGTTCCGGGGCGGAGACCCAGTACTTC	CASSSGAETQYF
.	TRBV6-6	few	TRBJ2-7	TGTGCCAGCAGTTCCCCCGAAGACGGAGCTTACGAGCAGTACTTC	CASSSPEDGAYEQYF
TRBD1	TRBV20-1	.	TRBJ1-2	TGCAGTGCCCGGACAGGGAAAGGCTACACCTTC	CSARTGKGYTF
.	TRBV12-3/TRBV12-4	.	TRBJ2-7	TGTGCCAGCCGGGTGCGCATCACCCACGAGCAGTACTTC	CASRVRITHEQYF
.	TRBV14	.	TRBJ2-1	TGTGCCAGCAGCCAAAGCGGCGGGGGCGTTGGTGAGCAGTTCTTC	CASSQSGGGVGEQFF
.	TRBV29-1	.	TRBJ2-7	TGCAGCGTTCGAACCAGGGGGGCCTCCTACGAGCAGTACTTC	CSVRTRGASYEQYF
TRBD1	TRBV20-1	few	TRBJ2-1	TGCAGTGCTAGCTCAGGACAGGTCACTTACAATGAGCAGTTCTTC	CSASSGQVTYNEQFF
TRBD2	TRBV5-1	.	TRBJ2-7	TGCGCCAGCAGCTTGGCCGGAGCGGGAGAACACGAGCAGTACTTC	CASSLAGAGEHEQYF
TRBD2	TRBV5-1	few	TRBJ2-7	TGCGCCAGCTGCTGTCAGAAGCGGGGGCCTCCACTGGAAGAGCAGTACTTC	CASCCQKRGPPLEEQYF
.	TRBV29-1	.	TRBJ2-3	TGCAGCGTTGTAGCGGCTAGCACAGATACGCAGTATTTT	CSVVAASTDTQYF
TRBD1	TRBV5-1	.	TRBJ2-7	TGCGCCAGCAGCTTAGGGGACAGGGGGCCTGAGGAGCAGTACTTC	CASSLGDRGPEEQYF
TRBD1	TRBV5-5	few	TRBJ2-2	TGTGCCAGCAGCTTGACAGGGGGGATCGGGGAGCTGTTTTTT	CASSLTGGIGELFF
.	TRBV5-1	few	TRBJ2-3	TGCGCCAGCAGCTTAGGAGGGGGTCCCCCCCCCGATACGCAGTATTTT	CASSLGGGPPPDTQYF
.	TRBV3-1	.	TRBJ2-4	TGTGCCGGCAGCCAAGTCGCGAACATTCAGTACTTC	CAGSQVANIQYF
TRBD2	TRBV5-1	.	TRBJ2-7	TGCGCCAGCAGCTTGGTGTCTAGCGGGGAATACGAGCAGTACTTC	CASSLVSSGEYEQYF
TRBD2	TRBV7-3	.	TRBJ2-3	TGTGCCAGCAGCTTTGCTAGCGGGGGGGCTGGAGATACGCAGTATTTT	CASSFASGGAGDTQYF
.	TRBV29-1	few	TRBJ2-6	TGCAGCGTCTCCACAGGGACCTGGGGGGCCAACGTCCTGACTTTC	CSVSTGTWGANVLTF
TRBD1	TRBV10-2	.	TRBJ2-1	TGCGCCAGCACGATACAGGGGGGCTCCGGCAATGAGCAGTTCTTC	CASTIQGGSGNEQFF
TRBD1	TRBV6-6	.	TRBJ1-2	TGTGCCAGCAGTCACAACCGGGACAGCAACTATGGCTACACCTTC	CASSHNRDSNYGYTF
.	TRBV6-1	few	TRBJ2-7	TGTGCCAGCAGTATCCGACCGGAGGAGCAGTACTTC	CASSIRPEEQYF
.	TRBV5-1	.	TRBJ2-3	TGCGCCAGCAGCACCACAGGGTTTCAGACAGATACGCAGTATTTT	CASSTTGFQTDTQYF
.	TRBV30	.	TRBJ1-1	TGTGCCTGGAATTTTGGGGTTAGGAACACTGAAGCTTTCTTT	CAWNFGVRNTEAFF
TRBD2	TRBV5-1	few	TRBJ2-7	TGCGCCAGCAGCTCTAGCGGGAGGCAGGACAATGAGCAGTACTTC	CASSSSGRQDNEQYF
TRBD2	TRBV20-1	few	TRBJ2-3	TGCAGTGCTAGGGGCGTTCTCGAGACTAGCGGAAATGAGGGCCCGACAGATACGCAGTATTTT	CSARGVLETSGNEGPTDTQYF
TRBD1	TRBV29-1	.	TRBJ2-1	TGCAGCGTACCGGGACAGGCGTTCAATGAGCAGTTCTTC	CSVPGQAFNEQFF